The next 32 T cell receptor beta chains were all read from a single sample in a study of tumor-infiltrating lymphocytes in primary liver carcinoma. Synthesis of TCR beta cDNA was carried out from 500 ng total RNA with a constant-region primer. Employing slightly modified ARM-PCR, three nested multiplex PCR rounds were run, and these gave rise to the TCR beta libraries. Two initial PCR rounds of about 10 cycles each paired TRBV1-TRBV30 forward primers with a C-beta reverse primer. MiXCR was run by TCRdb on the multiplex PCR reads, yielding one entry per CDR3 protein. The table has about 210,000 distinct CDR3 sequences, about 65% seen once; the top ten hold 6% to 8.5%. Germline DNA was also extracted, while the blood RNA originated from unsorted whole blood. The sample comprised peripheral blood. The receptors derive from a woman aged 55-69 years with primary liver carcinoma and hepatitis B virus infection.

Remarks on this clonotype: Possible read error: a much larger clone is one base away. V and J are TRBV6-6 and TRBJ2-1; D might be TRBD2 (6 bases). In germline, CDR1 is MNHNY, CDR2 SVGAGI (reference sequence). This CDR3 region has 15 residues. The DNA for the CDR3 is TGTGCCAGCAGATACTCTGGCGGGATCGTAAATGAGCAGTTCTTC. Its translation is CASRYSGGIVNEQFF.

The chain joins TRBV11-2 to TRBJ2-3, with D possibly matching TRBD2 (5 bases). CDR3 length equals 19 residues. V shed 5 bases and J shed 3 bases, with 27 bases lying between them. Germline CDR1 is SGHAT and CDR2 is FQNNGV. The CDR3 loop is CASSPTLGAESRKTDTQYF. The DNA of the CDR3 is TGTGCCAGCAGCCCTACGCTGGGAGCGGAGTCCCGCAAAACAGATACGCAGTATTTT.

This clonotype was observed a single time. This may arise from a read error, as a much more abundant clone is one base away. Likely a read error: the CDR3 ends without its conserved phenylalanine or tryptophan. The chain uses TRBV28 and TRBJ1-1; no definite D call. V was shortened by 2 bases and J by 5 bases, with 3 bases between the two germline ends. This CDR3 has 11 amino acids. From germline, CDR1 is MDHEN and CDR2 SYDVKM. CDR3 nucleotide sequence: TGTGCCAGCAGTTTACCAACTGAAGCTTTCCTT. Translating gives CASSLPTEAFL.

The table lists this clonotype with a few counts. The gene calls are TRBV2 and TRBJ2-7, with D perhaps TRBD1 (6 bases). This CDR3 contains 13 residues. The V and J ends lost 4 bases and 4 bases respectively, with 11 bases between them. Per germline, CDR1 SNHLY and CDR2 FYNNEI. The CDR3 protein is CASSGTGIYEQYF. The CDR3 DNA reads as TGTGCCAGCAGTGGAACAGGGATATACGAGCAGTACTTC.

With regard to this clonotype: Since a much larger clone is just one base distant, this may be a read error. The V and J genes are TRBV5-6 and TRBJ2-5; 14 positions agree with TRBD2. The CDR3 extends over 17 amino acids. Germline V CDR1 and CDR2: SGHDT, YYEEEE. CDR3 DNA sequence: TGTGCCAGCAACTTGGCAGGACTAGCGGGAGGACAAGAGACCCAGTACTTC. It specifies CASNLAGLAGGQETQYF.

Concerning this clonotype itself: This is likely a read error, given that the CDR3 carries no conserved phenylalanine or tryptophan at its end. For the CDR3, the DNA is TGTGCCAGCAGTTTACTGGGACTGAGCTCAGATACGCAGTATTCT. This gives the protein CASSLLGLSSDTQYS. The rearrangement links TRBV28 to TRBJ2-3, with a weak D call TRBD2 (6 bases). This CDR3 contains 15 residues. With 2 bases removed from V and 4 bases from J, the gap between germline ends came to 13 bases. Germline V lookup: CDR1 MDHEN, CDR2 SYDVKM.

About this clonotype itself: The junction departs from germline at one end; a sequencing error may be responsible. V gene TRBV6-2 or TRBV6-3 combines with J gene TRBJ2-7, with a weak D call TRBD2 (6 bases). CDR3 size: 15 residues. Germline V CDR1 and CDR2: MNHEY, SVGEGT. CDR3 amino acids: CAGSQLSGKAGEQYF. The CDR3 DNA reads as TGTGCCGGCAGTCAACTATCGGGAAAGGCGGGGGAGCAGTACTTC.

This clonotype was detected only a few times. A clone one base away is much larger, so this may be a read error. This chain connects TRBV4-1 to TRBJ2-3; D is undetermined. CDR1 and CDR2 (germline): MGHRA, YSYEKL. The CDR3 loop spans 12 amino acids. This CDR3 is CVSSQATDTQYF. The CDR3 bases are TGCGTCAGCAGCCAAGCGACAGATACGCAGTATTTT.

Of note for this clonotype: Possible read error: a much larger clone is one base away. The rearrangement links TRBV7-9 to TRBJ2-1; TRBD1 matches at 7 bases. Per the germline V gene, CDR1 is SEHNR and CDR2 is FQNEAQ (reference sequence). V shed 9 bases and J 8 bases; nucleotides not matched to a gene: 16. This CDR3 comprises 15 residues. CDR3 nucleotide sequence: TGTGCCAGTAAGTTAAGAGGGGGCCCTACGGATGAGCAGTTCTTC. Its translation: CASKLRGGPTDEQFF.

Concerning this clonotype: This clone may be a read error of a much larger clone one base away. The V gene is TRBV6-5, the J gene TRBJ1-2; tentatively, D is TRBD1 (5 bases). This CDR3 is built from 13 residues. CDR1 is MNHEY and CDR2 is SVGAGI in the germline V gene. V was shortened by 7 bases and J by 10 bases, with 19 bases between the two germline ends. In DNA, the CDR3 is TGTGCCAGCAACCCGACAGCGCCCCGGACCTACACCTTC. It yields the protein CASNPTAPRTYTF.

In regard to this clonotype: A read error may produce the germline difference seen at one junction end. This chain uses TRBV7-9 with TRBJ2-2, with D perhaps being TRBD1 or TRBD2 (5 bases each). Germline values: CDR1 SEHNR, CDR2 FQNEAQ (reference sequence). The CDR3 covers 15 residues. The CDR3: CASSLAGVNTGELFF. As DNA, the CDR3 is TGTGCCAGCAGCTTAGCGGGGGTGAACACTGGGGAGCTGTTTTTT.

This chain uses TRBV4-1 with TRBJ2-7; 8 bases are shared with TRBD2. The CDR3 has 15 residues. The V and J ends lost 5 bases and 3 bases, in that order; junction bases with no gene match: 9. In germline, CDR1 is MGHRA, CDR2 YSYEKL. CDR3 residues: CASSEERGTGYEQYF. For the CDR3, the DNA is TGCGCCAGCAGCGAGGAGCGGGGGACTGGCTACGAGCAGTACTTC.

The sample holds many counts of this clonotype. The V gene is TRBV6-6, the J gene TRBJ2-5; 7 bases map to TRBD1. J was trimmed by 5 bases and V by 11 bases; bases with no gene match: 14. Per the germline V gene, CDR1 is MNHNY and CDR2 is SVGAGI (reference sequence). The CDR3 has 14 amino acids. In nucleotides, the CDR3 is TGTGCCGGGCAGTCGGGACAGATGGGGGAGACCCAGTACTTC. Translation gives CAGQSGQMGETQYF.

With respect to this clonotype: One end of the junction does not line up with germline, which may come from a read error. This rearrangement joins TRBV6-5 to TRBJ1-5, with TRBD1 identical over 8 bases. CDR1 is MNHEY and CDR2 is SVGAGI in the germline V gene. This CDR3 comprises 16 residues. Here the CDR3 reads CASSPKAGTGHQHQHF. The CDR3 DNA is TGTGCCAGCAGTCCAAAAGCCGGGACAGGACATCAGCACCAGCATTTT.

A note on this clonotype: At one end the junction does not follow the germline gene, possibly because of a read error. The chain carries TRBV11-2 and TRBJ2-3, with a weak D call TRBD1 (5 bases). This CDR3 contains 13 residues. Germline V gene sequence: CDR1 SGHAT, CDR2 FQNNGV. DNA for the CDR3: TGTGCCAGCAGCGGGGCCCCCAGAGATACGAAGTATTTT. Translation gives CASSGAPRDTKYF.

The rearrangement uses TRBV18 and TRBJ2-5; D is unresolved. The CDR3 is 15 amino acids. Trimming took 2 bases from V and 5 from J, leaving 15 bases between them. Germline V lookup: CDR1 KGHSH, CDR2 LQKENI. The CDR3 nucleotides read TGTGCCAGCTCACCATCTGTCGGTTCGTGGGAGACCCAGTACTTC. Its protein is CASSPSVGSWETQYF.

This clonotype was observed a handful of times. The CDR3 bases are TGTGCCAGCAGCTTAAGGGGTGGAGCTAACTATGGCTACACCTTC. Translating gives CASSLRGGANYGYTF. The chain links TRBV7-9 to TRBJ1-2, with D possibly being TRBD1 (5 bases). CDR3 size: 15 residues. V was clipped by 2 bases and J by 0 bases, with 10 bases between them. Germline assignment: CDR1 SEHNR and CDR2 FQNEAQ (reference sequence).

Worth noting for this clonotype: One end of the junction does not line up with germline, which may come from a read error. This chain links TRBV11-2 with TRBJ2-2; possibly TRBD1 for D (6 bases). CDR1 and CDR2 (germline): SGHAT, FQNNGV. This CDR3 is 15 amino acids long. The DNA of the CDR3 is TGTGCCAGTAGCTTAGATTGGGGGCGGACCGGGGAGCTGTTTTTT. Protein: CASSLDWGRTGELFF.

Note on this clonotype: At one of its ends the junction is not consistent with the germline gene, which may arise from a read error. This chain links TRBV28 with TRBJ1-2, with TRBD1 identical over 8 bases. The CDR3 is made up of 18 amino acids. Germline CDR1 MDHEN, CDR2 SYDVKM. The CDR3 reads CASSLVRDRISGGYSYTF. Written as DNA, the CDR3 is TGTGCCAGCAGTTTGGTGAGGGACAGGATCTCAGGAGGCTATAGCTACACCTTC.

Worth noting for this clonotype: A much larger clone differs from this one at a single base, so this may be a read error. The rearrangement links TRBV6-2 or TRBV6-3 to TRBJ2-7; 7 bases are shared with TRBD2. The CDR3 extends over 17 amino acids. The J segment lost 10 bases and the V segment lost 0 bases, leaving 18 bases of the junction unmatched. CDR1 is MNHEY, CDR2 SVGEGT, per germline. This CDR3 reads CASSYSPGASGVEDQYF. The CDR3 nucleotides are TGTGCCAGCAGTTACTCGCCTGGGGCTAGCGGAGTAGAGGACCAGTACTTC.

Turning to this clonotype: Sequence at one end of the junction differs from germline and may be a read error. The rearrangement uses TRBV7-9 and TRBJ2-1; 9 bases align to TRBD2. Germline CDR1 and CDR2: SEHNR and FQNEAQ (reference sequence). The CDR3 is 17 residues long. The CDR3 spells CASSHHFLAGGPDEHFF. CDR3 sequence (DNA): TGTGCCAGCAGCCACCATTTTTTGGCGGGAGGGCCAGATGAGCACTTCTTC.

Comment on this clonotype: A much larger clone differs from this one at a single base, so this may be a read error. The rearrangement joins TRBV6-6 to TRBJ2-1, with D perhaps matching TRBD2 (5 bases). Germline V gene sequence: CDR1 MNHNY, CDR2 SVGAGI (reference sequence). The germline V and J ends were trimmed by 2 bases and 6 bases, with 17 bases remaining between them. The CDR3 length is 16 residues. The CDR3 loop is CASSYNSWRWSNEQFF. The CDR3 coding sequence is TGTGCCAGCAGTTACAATAGCTGGAGGTGGAGCAATGAGCAGTTCTTC.

This CDR3 reads CASSLFSGEKAEAFF. The CDR3 nucleotides are TGCGCCAGCAGCTTGTTTTCAGGGGAAAAGGCTGAAGCTTTCTTT. The V and J genes are TRBV5-1 and TRBJ1-1; D might be TRBD1 (6 bases). This CDR3 is built from 15 residues. Germline CDR1 is SGHRS and CDR2 is YFSETQ. With 1 base removed from V and 6 bases from J, the gap between germline ends came to 16 bases.

Comments on this clonotype: One end of the junction varies from germline; a read error may be responsible. This chain uses TRBV7-9 with TRBJ2-7; D not certain. Germline CDR1 SEHNR, CDR2 FQNEAQ (reference sequence). The CDR3 is 15 residues long. Written as DNA, the CDR3 is TGTGTCAGCAGCCCCGGTACGACACTCTCCTACGAGCAGTACTTC. This translates into CVSSPGTTLSYEQYF.

This clonotype was detected ten times or more. The chain is built from TRBV6-5 and TRBJ1-1; 9 bases agree with TRBD1. Germline V gives CDR1 MNHEY, CDR2 SVGAGI. The CDR3 loop spans 14 amino acids. V dropped 0 bases and J dropped 4; count of bases not matched to a gene: 0. CDR3 region: CASSYSGQGTEAFF. CDR3 bases: TGTGCCAGCAGTTACTCGGGACAGGGCACTGAAGCTTTCTTT.

This clonotype was recorded many times. The chain combines TRBV12-3 or TRBV12-4 with TRBJ2-6, with no clear D. The V end was cut by 3 bases, the J end by 2 bases, with 8 bases between. The CDR3 covers 15 residues. CDR3 nucleotide sequence: TGTGCCAGCAGTTTGGACGGAACTGGGGCCAACGTCCTGACTTTC. This translates into CASSLDGTGANVLTF.

The sample holds a few counts of this clonotype. The rearrangement joins TRBV29-1 to TRBJ2-1; D may be TRBD1 (5 bases). This CDR3 spans 13 amino acids. Trimming removed 3 bases from V and 5 bases from J, with 11 bases in between. Germline V gene sequence: CDR1 SQVTM, CDR2 ANQGSEA. The CDR3 nucleotides read TGCAGCGTTGAGGGGCCAGCGAACAATGAGCAGTTCTTC. This codes for CSVEGPANNEQFF.

Note on this clonotype: A read error is possible here, since a much larger clone lies one base away. This chain connects TRBV5-4 to TRBJ2-7, with 9 bases fitting TRBD2. The V gene's germline CDR1 is SGHNT and CDR2 YYREEE (reference sequence). Germline trimming cut 5 bases from V and 2 bases from J; bases unmatched to any gene: 8. This CDR3 is 15 amino acids long. DNA for the CDR3: TGTGCCAGCAGATTAGCGGGAGTCCCAGCCTACGAGCAGTACTTC. Residues: CASRLAGVPAYEQYF.

This clonotype was counted between two and nine times. V gene TRBV5-6 combines with J gene TRBJ2-7; D unresolved. Germline V gene data show CDR1 as SGHDT and CDR2 as YYEEEE. V was pared by 6 bases and J by 2 bases, with 18 bases between. The CDR3 has 15 residues. The CDR3: CASILSKATTYEQYF. The CDR3, as DNA: TGTGCCAGCATTCTTAGCAAGGCAACCACCTACGAGCAGTACTTC.

This clonotype was recorded at least ten times. The rearrangement uses TRBV4-1 and TRBJ2-7; D not certain. Deletions cut 1 base from V and 3 bases from J, with 10 bases between. Looked up from germline, CDR1 is MGHRA and CDR2 is YSYEKL. This CDR3 spans 14 amino acids. The CDR3 here is CASSQVEPGYEQYF. CDR3 bases: TGCGCCAGCAGCCAAGTAGAGCCTGGCTACGAGCAGTACTTC.

In regard to this clonotype: The junction departs from germline at one end; a sequencing error may be responsible. The rearrangement links TRBV11-2 to TRBJ1-6, with no clear D. The germline V gene has CDR1 SGHAT and CDR2 FQNNGV. The CDR3 spans 16 residues. The CDR3 coding sequence is TGTGCCAGCAGCCCGATGCGGGCTACCAACCTTTCACCCCTCCACTTC. It translates to CASSPMRATNLSPLHF. The whole variable domain, filled in from reference TRBV11-2 and TRBJ1-6, reads EAGVAQSPRYKIIEKRQSVAFWCNPISGHATLYWYQQILGQGPKLLIQFQNNGVVDDSQLPKDRFSAERLKGVDSTLKIQPAKLEDSAVYLCASSPMRATNLSPLHFGNGTRLTVT.

This rearrangement joins TRBV5-6 to TRBJ2-5, with TRBD2 identical over 7 bases. The CDR3 is 15 amino acids. V lost 3 bases to trimming and J lost 5 bases; unmatched junction nucleotides: 10. The V gene's germline CDR1 is SGHDT and CDR2 YYEEEE. CDR3 nucleotide sequence: TGTGCCAGCAGCTATAAGCGGGATCAACCGGAGACCCAGTACTTC. This gives the protein CASSYKRDQPETQYF.